This T cell receptor (beta chain) was observed in a study of cytomegalovirus exposure and HLA in healthy donors. The study's findings and limits: In most subjects, TCR beta sequences reportedly gave accurate predictions of HLA-A and HLA-B alleles. Links to common viral pathogens appeared, in a later analysis, for several of the most significant clusters. Later analysis associated a missense DCLRE1C variant with TCR beta V- and J-gene trimming. Among TCR sequences, most were rare, though some public TCRs appeared in many donors.

Note on this clone: The antigen is not known.

Amplification used 60 Vbeta primers and 13 Jbeta primers. The repertoire was sequenced with immunoSEQ multiplex PCR; TCRdb's copy has only in-frame clones and lacks some. Recorded for this sample: over 35,000 clones. This CDR3 contains 18 residues. V gave up 4 bases and J gave up 0 bases; unmatched junction bases: 5. In germline, CDR1 is LGHNA, CDR2 YSLEER. The sequencing input was PBMCs. The V gene is TRBV4-3, the J gene TRBJ2-2, with TRBD2 identical over 13 bases. This receptor was identified in a woman aged 25 to 39 in good health and CMV-seronegative. The CDR3 spells CASSPGTSGNANTGELFF. CDR3 sequence (DNA): TGCGCCAGCAGCCCCGGGACTAGCGGGAACGCGAACACCGGGGAGCTGTTTTTT.